These 14 T cell receptor beta chains were sequenced from one sample in a study of shared clonotypes between healthy human individuals. Assay used: immunoSEQ multiplex PCR; TCRdb lists only in-frame clones, some missing. Of about 2.4 million clones listed, around 94% are singletons. Specimen: naive CD4+ T cells sorted from blood. The subset denotes: CD45RA+ positively selected. All receptors come from a man aged 18 to 30 in good health.

This clone has just a few counts. The genes are TRBV5-1 and TRBJ1-6; D ambiguous. Germline V CDR1 and CDR2: SGHRS, YFSETQ. Trimming took off 0 bases at V and 7 bases at J, with 8 bases between the two ends. CDR3 length: 14 amino acids. The CDR3 spells CASSLERDNSPLHF. The CDR3 region has the DNA TGCGCCAGCAGCTTGGAGAGAGACAATTCACCCCTCCACTTT.

The genes are TRBV19 and TRBJ2-7; D is unresolved. CDR1 and CDR2 (germline): LNHDA, SQIVND (reference sequence). The CDR3 consists of 13 residues. V shed 5 bases and J shed 0 bases, with 8 bases lying between them. The CDR3 is CASSHASSYEQYF. The DNA for the CDR3 is TGTGCCAGTAGTCATGCTAGCTCCTACGAGCAGTACTTC.

This chain joins TRBV6-5 and TRBJ1-1; D remains ambiguous. Germline CDR1 reads MNHEY; CDR2 reads SVGAGI. The V gene lost 7 bases and the J gene lost 2 bases, with 17 bases spanning the gap. There are 15 residues in the CDR3. The CDR3 bases are TGTGCCAGCACCGCTGACACGTTCCCAAACACTGAAGCTTTCTTT. This sequence encodes CASTADTFPNTEAFF.

The rearrangement uses TRBV7-9 and TRBJ2-2; 9 bases fit TRBD1. The CDR3 loop spans 15 amino acids. Germline values: CDR1 SEHNR, CDR2 FQNEAQ (reference sequence). With V trimmed by 5 bases and J by 6 bases, 7 bases remained unmatched. The CDR3 spells CASSPWDRDPGELFF. CDR3 bases: TGTGCCAGCAGCCCTTGGGACAGGGACCCCGGGGAGCTGTTTTTT.

The rearrangement uses TRBV10-3 and TRBJ1-5; 10 bases are shared with TRBD1. Trimming removed 4 bases from V and 4 bases from J; junction bases left unmatched: 4. CDR1 and CDR2 from the germline V gene are ENHRY and SYGVKD. The CDR3 contains 15 residues. CDR3 residues: CAISGGQGENQPQHF. The CDR3 coding sequence is TGTGCCATCAGTGGTGGACAGGGGGAGAATCAGCCCCAGCATTTT.

The chain uses TRBV10-3 and TRBJ2-1, with 7 bases lining up with TRBD1. Per germline, CDR1 ENHRY and CDR2 SYGVKD. Unmatched junction bases numbered 6, after V lost 3 bases and J lost 7 bases. CDR3 length: 14 residues. The CDR3 nucleotides read TGTGCCATCAGTGACGGGACAGCCCCTAATGAGCAGTTCTTC. Protein: CAISDGTAPNEQFF.

This clone has a handful of counts. J is TRBJ2-3 and V is TRBV5-4; no definite D call. The CDR3 loop spans 13 amino acids. Germline CDR1 reads SGHNT; CDR2 reads YYREEE (reference sequence). V lost 1 base, J lost 2 bases, and 5 bases lay in between. DNA for the CDR3: TGTGCCAGCAGCTTGCAGGCCACAGATACGCAGTATTTT. Translated: CASSLQATDTQYF.

A remark on this clone: The sample carries other DNA sequences with the same CDR3. The chain recombines TRBV28 with TRBJ2-7; weak D call: TRBD1 (5 bases). The CDR3 has 14 residues. V lost 3 bases and J 2 bases, leaving 11 bases between the germline ends. Looked up from germline, CDR1 is MDHEN and CDR2 is SYDVKM. The CDR3 here is CASSFPDRAYEQYF. Written as DNA, the CDR3 is TGTGCCAGCAGTTTCCCTGACAGAGCCTACGAGCAGTACTTC.

The V call is TRBV7-3, the J call TRBJ2-1; 7 bases line up with TRBD1. With V trimmed by 5 bases and J by 9 bases, 7 bases remained unmatched. The germline gives CDR1 SGHTA, CDR2 FQGTGA. The CDR3 is 13 amino acids. The CDR3 nucleotides read TGTGCCAGCAGCCCCGAGAGGGACAGTGAGCAGTTCTTC. Translating it yields CASSPERDSEQFF.

This chain links TRBV14 with TRBJ2-2, with 9 bases fitting TRBD2. Germline CDR1 and CDR2: SGHDN and FVKESK. This CDR3 region has 15 residues. Germline trimming cut 0 bases from V and 5 bases from J; bases unmatched to any gene: 1. The CDR3 loop is CASSQELAGTGELFF. CDR3 DNA sequence: TGTGCCAGCAGCCAAGAGCTAGCGGGAACCGGGGAGCTGTTTTTT.

The chain carries TRBV5-6 and TRBJ1-1, with D unclear. This CDR3 is built from 14 residues. V was trimmed by 0 bases and J by 7 bases, leaving 13 bases between them. The germline CDR1 and CDR2 sequences are SGHDT and YYEEEE. The CDR3, as DNA: TGTGCCAGCAGCTTGGCGCCAATAGATGATGAAGCTTTCTTT. Protein sequence: CASSLAPIDDEAFF.

This chain joins TRBV2 and TRBJ2-5; D unresolved. V lost 5 bases and J 11 bases, leaving 12 bases between the germline ends. The germline V gene has CDR1 SNHLY and CDR2 FYNNEI. This CDR3 contains 11 residues. In nucleotides, the CDR3 is TGTGCCAGCAGTTGGTCTGGAGAGCAGTACTTC. Translation: CASSWSGEQYF.

The sample holds a few counts of this clone. This chain connects TRBV9 to TRBJ1-3, with D hard to call. The ends were cut back, 0 bases at V and 4 bases at J, with 8 bases in the middle. Germline CDR1 reads SGDLS; CDR2 reads YYNGEE. The CDR3 is 14 residues long. This CDR3 is CASSVAYEGNTIYF. The CDR3, as DNA: TGTGCCAGCAGCGTAGCTTATGAGGGAAACACCATATATTTT.

The CDR3 sequence is CASAVVRDEKLFF. Written as DNA, the CDR3 is TGTGCCTCCGCAGTAGTGAGGGATGAAAAACTGTTTTTT. This chain joins TRBV19 and TRBJ1-4; no definite D call. The V end lost 11 bases, the J end lost 6 bases, and 16 bases lay between the germline ends. The CDR3 contains 13 residues. Germline-derived CDR1 and CDR2 are LNHDA and SQIVND (reference sequence).